Below are 22 T cell receptor beta chains sequenced from a single sample in a study of blood T cell repertoires in COVID-19. Clones were sequenced by immunoSEQ multiplex PCR, and TCRdb holds only the in-frame ones, with some missing. The profile covers about 410,000 clones, with over 75% appearing a single time and 1.5% to 1.7% taken by the ten largest. Sequencing input: peripheral blood. These receptors were collected from a woman aged 40-49 years with COVID-19, enrolled during active disease.

The chain couples TRBV27 to TRBJ2-3; D gene ambiguous. The germline V gene has CDR1 MNHEY and CDR2 SMNVEV (reference sequence). The CDR3 contains 16 residues. Trimming pared 0 bases from V and 5 bases from J, leaving 15 bases between. The CDR3 reads CASSLSEVVSRDTQYF. The CDR3 coding sequence is TGTGCCAGCAGTTTATCTGAGGTGGTCAGCCGAGATACGCAGTATTTT.

This rearrangement joins TRBV20-1 to TRBJ1-2, with D tentatively TRBD1 (5 bases). Germline assignment: CDR1 DFQATT and CDR2 SNEGSKA (reference sequence). CDR3 length: 12 amino acids. The ends were cut back, 3 bases at V and 3 bases at J, with 8 bases in the middle. The CDR3 region is CSASGDYYGYTF. The CDR3 nucleotides read TGCAGTGCTAGTGGGGACTACTATGGCTACACCTTC.

This CDR3 reads CASSYSASSGNTIYF. The CDR3 nucleotides read TGTGCCAGCAGTTACTCCGCGAGCTCTGGAAACACCATATATTTT. This chain joins TRBV6-5 and TRBJ1-3, with D uncertain. Germline V gives CDR1 MNHEY, CDR2 SVGAGI. This CDR3 is 15 amino acids long. V lost 0 bases and J lost 0, with 6 bases in between.

This clone was found once. This sequence joins TRBV7-2 and TRBJ1-2; D remains ambiguous. CDR1 and CDR2 (germline): SGHTA, FQGNSA. The ends were cut back, 5 bases at V and 4 bases at J, with 17 bases in the middle. This CDR3 contains 15 residues. The CDR3 here is CASSPRTSAGYGYTF. For the CDR3, the DNA is TGTGCCAGCAGCCCCCGGACTAGTGCGGGCTATGGCTACACCTTC.

The V gene is TRBV11-2, the J gene TRBJ2-1, with 7 bases matching TRBD1. The V segment lost 5 bases and the J segment 9 bases; nucleotides outside the gene matches: 4. Germline CDR1 is SGHAT and CDR2 is FQNNGV. The CDR3 contains 12 residues. The CDR3: CASSIDRAEQFF. Written as DNA, the CDR3 is TGTGCCAGCAGCATCGACAGGGCTGAGCAGTTCTTC.

In this sample, this clone turned up once. The chain links TRBV28 to TRBJ2-1, with D tentatively TRBD2 (6 bases). Germline loops: CDR1 MDHEN, CDR2 SYDVKM. The CDR3 contains 15 residues. Trimming pared 6 bases from V and 9 bases from J, leaving 21 bases between. CDR3 bases: TGTGCCAGCAGCCTGCATGGAGGGGTACTCGGTGAGCAGTTCTTC. Encoded protein: CASSLHGGVLGEQFF.

The chain couples TRBV28 to TRBJ1-4; D might be TRBD1 (5 bases). CDR3 size: 13 residues. Looked up from germline, CDR1 is MDHEN and CDR2 is SYDVKM. Between the trimmed V and J ends, which lost 5 bases and 5 bases, there was a span of 9 bases. The CDR3 DNA follows: TGTGCCAGCAGTCCGGGGGGGAATGAAAAACTGTTTTTT. Its translation is CASSPGGNEKLFF.

The V and J genes are TRBV9 and TRBJ1-2; D gene ambiguous. CDR1 and CDR2 (germline): SGDLS, YYNGEE. The CDR3 sequence is 15 residues long. V was clipped by 4 bases and J by 4 bases, with 17 bases between them. The CDR3 nucleotides read TGTGCCAGCAGCTCCCGAACCGGTGAGCCCTATGGCTACACCTTC. Translation: CASSSRTGEPYGYTF.

In this sample, this clone turned up many times. This sequence joins TRBV11-3 and TRBJ1-5; a possible D gene is TRBD1 (6 bases). The CDR3 contains 18 residues. From germline, CDR1 is SGHNT and CDR2 YENEEA. V was clipped by 1 base and J by 5 bases, with 21 bases between them. The CDR3 loop reads CASSLGLRPGECDQPQHF. CDR3 sequence (DNA): TGTGCCAGCAGCTTAGGCCTCAGGCCAGGGGAGTGCGATCAGCCCCAGCATTTT.

V gene TRBV27 combines with J gene TRBJ1-5, with a weak D call TRBD1 (5 bases). This CDR3 is built from 16 residues. With 4 bases removed from V and 5 bases from J, the gap between germline ends came to 18 bases. Germline CDR1 MNHEY, CDR2 SMNVEV (reference sequence). The CDR3 protein is CASSSSGGRVDQPQHF. In DNA form, the CDR3 reads TGTGCCAGCAGTTCCTCGGGCGGCAGGGTGGATCAGCCCCAGCATTTT.

The chain combines TRBV28 with TRBJ2-7, with 8 bases that match TRBD1. The CDR3 covers 19 residues. V lost 6 bases and J lost 0; bases outside the gene matches: 19. CDR1 is MDHEN, CDR2 SYDVKM, per germline. This chain's CDR3 is CASSQITGQAFSSSYEQYF. In nucleotides, the CDR3 is TGTGCCAGCAGCCAGATAACGGGACAGGCTTTTTCGAGCTCCTACGAGCAGTACTTC.

The J gene is TRBJ2-7, the V gene TRBV28, with D maybe TRBD2 (6 bases). The germline V gene has CDR1 MDHEN and CDR2 SYDVKM. With 3 bases removed from V and 0 bases from J, the gap between germline ends came to 9 bases. CDR3 length equals 14 residues. The CDR3 here is CASSFGGPSYEQYF. CDR3 bases: TGTGCCAGCAGTTTCGGAGGGCCCTCCTACGAGCAGTACTTC.

This rearrangement joins TRBV6-5 to TRBJ1-4, with a possible D match to TRBD1 (5 bases). The CDR3 runs to 15 residues. Germline lookup yields CDR1 MNHEY and CDR2 SVGAGI. V dropped 6 bases and J dropped 8 bases, with 19 bases sitting between them. The CDR3 spells CASRHGAGGGEKLFF. The CDR3 nucleotides are TGTGCCAGCAGACACGGGGCGGGGGGAGGAGAAAAACTGTTTTTT.

The rearrangement joins TRBV2 to TRBJ1-6; no clear D. CDR3 size: 12 residues. CDR1 and CDR2 from the germline V gene are SNHLY and FYNNEI. Trimming took 4 bases from V and 9 from J, leaving 7 bases between them. DNA for the CDR3: TGTGCCAGCAGTGGGGAGGGTTCACCCCTCCACTTT. Amino acids: CASSGEGSPLHF.

The rearrangement links TRBV6-5 to TRBJ1-4, with a weak D call TRBD1 (6 bases). V was shortened by 2 bases and J by 8 bases, with 12 bases between the two germline ends. CDR3 length: 14 residues. Per germline, CDR1 MNHEY and CDR2 SVGAGI. The CDR3 sequence is CASSYQGREEKLFF. CDR3 nucleotide sequence: TGTGCCAGCAGTTACCAGGGGAGAGAGGAAAAACTGTTTTTT.

The DNA of the CDR3 is TGTGCCAGCAGCCCAGGGACAGGGGGCCGTAATGAAAAACTGTTTTTT. Its protein product is CASSPGTGGRNEKLFF. This chain joins TRBV3-1 (or the pseudogene TRBV3-2) and TRBJ1-4; TRBD1 matches 12 bases. From germline, CDR1 is LGHDT and CDR2 YNNKEL (reference sequence). The CDR3 runs 16 residues. V was pared by 4 bases and J by 4 bases, with 4 bases of the junction left unmatched.

This sequence joins TRBV28 and TRBJ1-3, with 10 positions matching TRBD1. The CDR3 sequence is 17 residues long. J gave up 0 bases and V 8 bases, and 10 bases lay outside the gene matches. The germline gives CDR1 MDHEN, CDR2 SYDVKM. CDR3 loop: CASGKRTGGVSGNTIYF. Written as DNA, the CDR3 is TGTGCCAGCGGAAAAAGGACAGGGGGGGTCTCTGGAAACACCATATATTTT.

This chain joins TRBV15 and TRBJ2-2, with 12 nucleotides matching TRBD2. The junction had 6 bases not matched to a gene; V was cut back by 3 bases and J by 10 bases. Germline values: CDR1 LNHNV, CDR2 YYDKDF (reference sequence). CDR3 size: 15 residues. The CDR3 DNA is TGTGCCACCAGCAGGGGGACTAGCGGGCTACTGGAGCTGTTTTTT. Translating it yields CATSRGTSGLLELFF.

The V call is TRBV7-6, the J call TRBJ1-3, with TRBD1 matching 8 bases. The trim removed 2 bases at V and 4 bases at J, leaving 4 bases unmatched. The CDR3 loop spans 15 amino acids. CDR1 and CDR2 from the germline V gene are SGHVS and FNYEAQ. CDR3 in amino acids: CASSLSWDRGNTIYF. The CDR3 coding sequence is TGTGCCAGCAGCTTAAGCTGGGACAGGGGAAACACCATATATTTT.

J is TRBJ2-3 and V is TRBV7-6; 11 positions agree with TRBD2. The CDR3 has 18 amino acids. Losses at the gene ends were 2 bases for V and 8 bases for J; bases not matched to a gene: 15. Germline V gene lookup returns CDR1 SGHVS and CDR2 FNYEAQ. The CDR3, as DNA: TGTGCCAGCAGCTTACTACTAGCGGGAGATCCCCGGGTGGGTACGCAGTATTTT. Amino acids: CASSLLLAGDPRVGTQYF.

This chain uses TRBV29-1 with TRBJ1-2; 11 bases fit TRBD1. The length of the CDR3 is 16 residues. Germline V lookup: CDR1 SQVTM, CDR2 ANQGSEA. Trimming took 7 bases from V and 4 from J; bases not matched to a gene: 14. The CDR3 is CSARGLDRGLIYGYTF. In nucleotides, the CDR3 is TGCAGCGCCCGGGGCCTGGACAGGGGGCTTATCTATGGCTACACCTTC.

The chain combines TRBV5-1 with TRBJ1-4, with TRBD1 matching 10 bases. This CDR3 comprises 16 residues. CDR1 SGHRS and CDR2 YFSETQ come from the germline V gene. V shed 4 bases, J shed 0 bases, and the junction held 3 bases outside the gene matches. The CDR3 here is CASSEGQGTTNEKLFF. CDR3 sequence (DNA): TGCGCCAGCAGCGAGGGACAGGGGACAACTAATGAAAAACTGTTTTTT.